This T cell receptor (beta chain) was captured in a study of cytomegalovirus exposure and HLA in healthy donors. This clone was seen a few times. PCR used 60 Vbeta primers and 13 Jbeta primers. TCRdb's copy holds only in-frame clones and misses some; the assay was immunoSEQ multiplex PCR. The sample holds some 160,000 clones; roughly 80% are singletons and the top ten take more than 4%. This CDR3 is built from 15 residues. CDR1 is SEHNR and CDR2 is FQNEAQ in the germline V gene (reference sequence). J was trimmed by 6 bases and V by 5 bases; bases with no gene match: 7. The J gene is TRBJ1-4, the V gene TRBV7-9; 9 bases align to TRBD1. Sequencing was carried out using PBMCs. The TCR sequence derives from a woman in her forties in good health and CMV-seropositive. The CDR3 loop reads CASSTGQGPDEKLFF. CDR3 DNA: TGTGCCAGCAGCACGGGACAGGGCCCTGATGAAAAACTGTTTTTT.